The 5 T cell receptor beta chains reported below all come from one sample, sequenced in a study of early stage breast cancer tumors. The data were produced by immunoSEQ multiplex PCR, yet TCRdb's version contains in-frame clones alone and is incomplete. The repertoire holds about 48,000 clones, with about 83% as singletons. Sequencing was done on a sample of blood. These TCRs come from a person between 45 and 65 years old with breast cancer.

V usage is TRBV4-3 and J usage is TRBJ2-7, with 7 bases matching TRBD2. Germline V gene lookup returns CDR1 LGHNA and CDR2 YSLEER. CDR3 size: 19 residues. The V gene end was trimmed by 5 bases and the J gene end by 4 bases; junction bases not matched to a gene: 23. For the CDR3, the DNA is TGCGCCAGCAGCTATGGGGATTTCAAAAACGGGAGGAGGGCGTACGAGCAGTACTTC. Protein product: CASSYGDFKNGRRAYEQYF.

V is TRBV9 and J is TRBJ1-6; unclear D gene. V lost 2 bases and J 6 bases, leaving 9 bases between the germline ends. The germline V gene encodes CDR1 SGDLS and CDR2 YYNGEE. This CDR3 is 14 amino acids long. The CDR3 DNA sequence: TGTGCCAGCAGCGTGGAGGGCTTTAATTCACCCCTCCACTTT. It specifies CASSVEGFNSPLHF.

The chain couples TRBV6-1 to TRBJ2-7; D might be TRBD2 (6 bases). Germline V CDR1 and CDR2: MNHNS, SASEGT. Trimming removed 6 bases from V and 2 bases from J, with 14 bases in between. The CDR3 contains 14 residues. CDR3 loop: CASSGGRIPYEQYF. DNA of the CDR3: TGTGCCAGCAGCGGGGGACGCATCCCCTACGAGCAGTACTTC.

The V call is TRBV11-3, the J call TRBJ1-1; tentatively, D is TRBD1 (5 bases). CDR1 is SGHNT, CDR2 YENEEA, per germline. V gave up 3 bases and J gave up 2 bases, with 10 bases separating them. The CDR3 runs to 14 residues. DNA of the CDR3: TGTGCCAGCAGCTTCGGGGGTCCCAACACTGAAGCTTTCTTT. This encodes CASSFGGPNTEAFF.

The chain couples TRBV7-6 to TRBJ1-6; D gene uncertain. Germline loops: CDR1 SGHVS, CDR2 FNYEAQ. The CDR3 extends over 15 amino acids. Trimming stripped 5 bases from V and 0 bases from J, with 8 bases between. The CDR3 nucleotides are TGTGCCAGCAGCGGGAGGAGCTCCTATAATTCACCCCTCCACTTT. Translation gives CASSGRSSYNSPLHF.